The following is a TCR beta chain sequence with its context. Per the authors' pipeline: Amplification from reference gene primers served as the basis for estimated nucleated cell counts. Profiled with immunoSEQ multiplex PCR; TCRdb holds only in-frame clones, not every one. The V and J calls and the clone size are those of that table, but D and trimming were determined from the DNA. The table records 35,000 to 45,000 clones, about 91% of them present only once. The data derive from a study of blood T cell repertoires in COVID-19. About the study: COVID-19 samples, acute and convalescent, were from the United States, Italy and Spain.

This sequence originates from a woman aged 80 or older with acute or convalescent COVID-19. The specimen was peripheral blood.

In nucleotides, the CDR3 is TGTGCCAGCAGCTTAGCGGTGGGCGCGGGCTATGGCTACACCTTC. It codes for CASSLAVGAGYGYTF. This chain joins TRBV7-2 and TRBJ1-2; D gene unclear. This CDR3 has 15 residues. Per germline, CDR1 SGHTA and CDR2 FQGNSA. V was clipped by 0 bases and J by 4 bases, with 12 bases between them.